Below, 11 T cell receptor beta chains from the same sample are listed, as sequenced in a study of T cell responses to AZD1222 COVID-19 vaccine. Some clones are missing from TCRdb's copy, which holds only in-frame ones; the method was immunoSEQ multiplex PCR. The data hold 90,000 to 120,000 clones, with around nine tenths observed a single time. The specimen comprised peripheral blood, sampled on day 0 of AZD1222 vaccination. The receptor set was obtained from an adult in good health.

The chain employs TRBV4-1 and TRBJ1-2; TRBD1 agrees at 12 bases. Germline CDR1 and CDR2: MGHRA and YSYEKL. V was clipped by 1 base and J by 4 bases; unmatched bases: 10. The CDR3 length is 18 residues. The CDR3 reads CASSQAGQGASTVYGYTF. CDR3 nucleotides: TGCGCCAGCAGCCAAGCGGGACAGGGGGCGTCGACCGTCTATGGCTACACCTTC.

V is TRBV6-2 or TRBV6-3 and J is TRBJ1-1, with a weak D call TRBD1 (5 bases). V was shortened by 2 bases and J by 3 bases, with 13 bases between the two germline ends. The CDR3 spans 15 residues. Germline V gene sequence: CDR1 MNHEY, CDR2 SVGEGT. CDR3 bases: TGTGCCAGCAGTTACCGTTCCCCCAGGGACACTGAAGCTTTCTTT. Amino acids: CASSYRSPRDTEAFF.

The chain links TRBV29-1 to TRBJ1-2; 7 nucleotides line up with TRBD1. V shed 1 base and J 4 bases; nucleotides not matched to a gene: 0. The CDR3 runs 12 residues. Germline CDR1 reads SQVTM; CDR2 reads ANQGSEA. For the CDR3, the DNA is TGCAGCGTTGAAGCAGGGGGCTATGGCTACACCTTC. It codes for CSVEAGGYGYTF.

This sequence joins TRBV24-1 and TRBJ2-1; no firm D call. The CDR3 sequence is 13 residues long. In germline, CDR1 is KGHDR, CDR2 SFDVKD. V was trimmed by 8 bases and J by 5 bases, leaving 12 bases between them. The CDR3 protein is CATTDLKNNEQFF. DNA for the CDR3: TGTGCCACCACGGACCTAAAGAACAATGAGCAGTTCTTC.

CDR3: CASSFGANEQYF. CDR3 in DNA: TGTGCCAGCAGTTTTGGAGCAAATGAGCAGTACTTC. This chain uses TRBV12-3 or TRBV12-4 with TRBJ2-7, with D unresolved. Trimming took 3 bases from V and 7 from J, leaving 10 bases between them. This CDR3 contains 12 residues.

The chain recombines TRBV5-4 with TRBJ1-1; 7 bases agree with TRBD1. This CDR3 contains 15 residues. Germline assignment: CDR1 SGHNT and CDR2 YYREEE (reference sequence). V lost 1 base to trimming and J lost 1 base; unmatched junction nucleotides: 4. CDR3 sequence (DNA): TGTGCCAGCAGCTTGTGGGCAGGGGGGAACACTGAAGCTTTCTTT. Amino acids: CASSLWAGGNTEAFF.

The chain employs TRBV6-2 or TRBV6-3 and TRBJ1-5; 9 bases map to TRBD1. The CDR3 length is 15 residues. Germline-derived CDR1 and CDR2 are MNHEY and SVGEGT. Unmatched junction bases numbered 1, after V lost 0 bases and J lost 4 bases. CDR3 nucleotides: TGTGCCAGCAGTTACTCCGGACAGGGGAATCAGCCCCAGCATTTT. It specifies CASSYSGQGNQPQHF.

This chain joins TRBV18 and TRBJ1-4, with D unclear. CDR3 size: 15 residues. Trimming removed 2 bases from V and 7 bases from J, with 14 bases in between. Germline lookup yields CDR1 KGHSH and CDR2 LQKENI. The CDR3 reads CASSPTRSAGEKLFF. The CDR3, as DNA: TGTGCCAGCTCACCAACGCGCTCCGCGGGTGAAAAACTGTTTTTT.

This chain connects TRBV10-3 to TRBJ1-2; weak D call: TRBD1 (5 bases). V was pared by 6 bases and J by 5 bases, with 28 bases between. This CDR3 has 18 residues. Germline CDR1 ENHRY, CDR2 SYGVKD. The CDR3 reads CAIRARGGAREPNYGYTF. CDR3 bases: TGTGCCATCAGGGCCCGGGGAGGGGCCAGAGAACCGAATTATGGCTACACCTTC.

The CDR3: CASSRTSRFEGTGELFF. The DNA of the CDR3 is TGTGCCAGTAGCCGCACCTCACGCTTCGAGGGCACCGGGGAGCTGTTTTTT. The rearrangement links TRBV19 to TRBJ2-2; possibly TRBD2 for D (5 bases). V was cut by 6 bases and J by 4 bases, with 21 bases left in between. CDR3 length: 17 amino acids. Germline V lookup: CDR1 LNHDA, CDR2 SQIVND (reference sequence).

This clone appeared a single time. The rearrangement uses TRBV19 and TRBJ2-2; TRBD1 aligns across 8 bases. This CDR3 is built from 15 residues. Trimming cost V 6 bases and J 0 bases; bases outside gene matches: 3. CDR1 and CDR2 (germline): LNHDA, SQIVND (reference sequence). The CDR3 here is CASRTGQANTGELFF. The CDR3 region has the DNA TGTGCCAGTAGGACGGGACAGGCGAACACCGGGGAGCTGTTTTTT.